Listed here is a single TCR beta chain. Its specificity is not known. PCR involved 60 Vbeta and 13 Jbeta primers. Using immunoSEQ multiplex PCR, the repertoire was profiled, and TCRdb retains in-frame clones only, with some absent. In total, the table holds some 84,000 clones. The sample belongs to a study of cytomegalovirus exposure and HLA in healthy donors. General study findings and limits: The study designated 150 to 200 TCR beta chains cytomegalovirus-associated. Likely technical artifact: a cluster of highly shared sequence variants. DRB1 had the most TCR associations and HLA-C the fewest, a later analysis found, with rates varying by HLA locus. Presence/absence results assume similar sequencing depth per donor, which may not hold.

Germline lookup yields CDR1 SGHAT and CDR2 FQNNGV. The CDR3 loop spans 16 amino acids. V lost 1 base and J lost 1, with 11 bases in between. This receptor was obtained from a man in his fifties or sixties in good health and CMV-seronegative. The specimen was PBMCs. This sequence joins TRBV11-2 and TRBJ1-3, with D possibly being TRBD1 (6 bases). The CDR3 loop is CASSLVQGTSGNTIYF. Here the CDR3 DNA reads TGTGCCAGCAGCTTAGTACAGGGAACGTCTGGAAACACCATATATTTT.